This T cell receptor beta chain appears in the sequencing data of a study of Graves' ophthalmopathy and Graves' hyperthyroidism. Ten or more counts support this clonotype. RNA served as the template for amplifying TCR beta CDR3 regions. HTBI primers were used in a first-round RT-PCR, which preceded a second-round multiplex PCR. TCRdb re-called the multiplex PCR reads through MiXCR, storing one row per CDR3 protein. The sample yields 350,000 to 450,000 distinct CDR3 sequences, 15% to 20% seen once. Germline CDR1 MNHNS, CDR2 SASEGT. V lost 3 bases and J lost 3, with 8 bases in between. The CDR3 has 13 residues.

The chain has TRBV6-1 and TRBJ2-5, with D perhaps matching TRBD1 (6 bases). This clonotype originated in a woman in her late teens or twenties with Graves' ophthalmopathy. The sequenced sample was peripheral blood. The CDR3 is CASSESGEETQYF. The CDR3 DNA is TGTGCCAGCAGTGAGTCAGGGGAAGAGACCCAGTACTTC.